These 7 T cell receptor beta chains share one sample of origin, sequenced in a study of T-cell reconstitution after alpha-beta-depleted transplantation in children. During its preparation, the TCRbeta library received unique molecular identifiers. TCRdb fed the PCR reads into MiXCR, producing one record per CDR3 protein. The table shows about 980,000 distinct CDR3 sequences, with about 29% occurring only once. The sequencing used PBMCs, mostly from graft donor cells, collected 360 days after TCRalphabeta/CD19-depleted stem cell transplant. The receptors were sampled from a boy in the first two years of life who had a stem cell transplant for SCID, so the T cells may come from the graft donor.

Only a few counts were recorded for this clonotype. This chain uses TRBV24-1 with TRBJ1-5; the D is unclear. This CDR3 is built from 13 residues. Trimming took 9 bases from V and 5 from J, leaving 13 bases between them. Germline assignment: CDR1 KGHDR and CDR2 SFDVKD. The CDR3 sequence: CATLPSPYQPQHF. DNA of the CDR3: TGTGCCACCCTTCCCAGTCCCTATCAGCCCCAGCATTTT.

The rearrangement uses TRBV7-8 and TRBJ2-5, with TRBD1 identical over 8 bases. Germline-derived CDR1 and CDR2 are SGHVS and FQNEAQ. The CDR3 is 15 residues long. Unmatched junction bases numbered 4, after V lost 0 bases and J lost 4 bases. The DNA for the CDR3 is TGTGCCAGCAGCTTAGCGGACAGGGAAAGAGAGACCCAGTACTTC. Its translation: CASSLADRERETQYF.

This chain uses TRBV28 with TRBJ2-2; the match to TRBD2 covers 8 bases. The germline gives CDR1 MDHEN, CDR2 SYDVKM. With 8 bases clipped from V and 3 bases from J, the junction kept 14 bases outside the gene matches. This CDR3 comprises 17 residues. CDR3 sequence: CASSLSPGGAYTGELFF. CDR3 in DNA: TGTGCCAGCTCACTCTCCCCGGGGGGGGCCTACACCGGGGAGCTGTTTTTT.

The V gene is TRBV15, the J gene TRBJ1-1; D not resolved. The CDR3 loop spans 15 amino acids. Trimming shortened V by 3 bases and J by 4 bases, and 15 bases separated the two germline ends. CDR1 is LNHNV, CDR2 YYDKDF, per germline (reference sequence). The CDR3 protein is CATSSPVPRTTEAFF. Here the CDR3 DNA reads TGTGCCACCAGCAGTCCTGTACCTCGAACCACTGAAGCTTTCTTT.

This sequence joins TRBV20-1 and TRBJ1-1; D might be TRBD1 (6 bases). The germline CDR1 and CDR2 sequences are DFQATT and SNEGSKA (reference sequence). Trimming pared 5 bases from V and 12 bases from J, leaving 22 bases between. The CDR3 has 13 amino acids. In nucleotides, the CDR3 is TGCAGTGCTGCCGCCCGGTTACAGGGCGTTTCTTTCTTT. Translating it yields CSAAARLQGVSFF.

This chain joins TRBV5-1 and TRBJ2-2, with 11 bases fitting TRBD1. The CDR3 runs 16 residues. J was trimmed by 5 bases and V by 3 bases; bases with no gene match: 6. CDR1 SGHRS and CDR2 YFSETQ come from the germline V gene. In DNA, the CDR3 is TGCGCCAGCAGCTCCCTTGGACAGGGGGCGACCGGGGAGCTGTTTTTT. Protein: CASSSLGQGATGELFF.

This clonotype occurred a few times. The chain has TRBV7-2 and TRBJ2-5; tentatively, D is TRBD2 (6 bases). The germline CDR1 and CDR2 sequences are SGHTA and FQGNSA. The CDR3 contains 14 residues. V was pared by 5 bases and J by 5 bases, with 15 bases between. CDR3 nucleotides: TGTGCCAGCAGCCCGGACTACCCGAGGGAGACCCAGTACTTC. Translating gives CASSPDYPRETQYF.